The following is a TCR beta chain sequence with its context. Trimming removed 6 bases at V and 8 bases at J, with 13 bases between. This CDR3 region has 12 residues. Germline CDR1 MNHEY, CDR2 SVGAGI. This sample is part of a study of blood T cell repertoires in COVID-19. Using immunoSEQ multiplex PCR, the repertoire was profiled, and TCRdb retains in-frame clones only, with some absent. Here the sample spans 150,000 or so clones, around 87% being singletons. The sample taken for sequencing was peripheral blood. This chain links TRBV6-5 with TRBJ1-1; the D gene is possibly TRBD1 (5 bases). This receptor was taken from a man aged 80 or over with acute or convalescent COVID-19. CDR3 sequence (DNA): TGTGCCAGCAGCAGGGTTTTCGGGGAAGCTTTCTTT. It yields the protein CASSRVFGEAFF.